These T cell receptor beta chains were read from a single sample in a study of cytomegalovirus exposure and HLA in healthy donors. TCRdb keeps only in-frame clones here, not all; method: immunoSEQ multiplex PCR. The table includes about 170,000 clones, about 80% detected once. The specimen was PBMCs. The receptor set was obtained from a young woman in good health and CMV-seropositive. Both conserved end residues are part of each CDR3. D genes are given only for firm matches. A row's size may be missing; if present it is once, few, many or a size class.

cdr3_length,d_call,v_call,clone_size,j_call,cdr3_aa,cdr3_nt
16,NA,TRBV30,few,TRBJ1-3,CAWSFGQGNSGNTIYF,TGTGCCTGGAGCTTCGGCCAGGGTAACTCTGGAAACACCATATATTTT
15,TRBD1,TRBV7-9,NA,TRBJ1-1,CASSTGQGQSTEAFF,TGTGCCAGCAGCACTGGACAGGGTCAGAGCACTGAAGCTTTCTTT
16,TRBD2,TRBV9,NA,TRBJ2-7,CASSVGLAGGHYEQYF,TGTGCCAGCAGCGTAGGACTAGCGGGAGGTCACTACGAGCAGTACTTC
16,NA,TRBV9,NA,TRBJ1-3,CASSTSALGGGNTIYF,TGTGCCAGCAGCACCAGCGCCCTCGGCGGGGGAAACACCATATATTTT
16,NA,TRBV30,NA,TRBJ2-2,CAWSPSSSTSPGELFF,TGTGCCTGGAGTCCCTCCTCCTCCACTAGTCCCGGGGAGCTGTTTTTT
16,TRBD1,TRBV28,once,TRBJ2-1,CASSTRQGTTGNEQFF,TGTGCCAGCAGTACCCGACAGGGGACGACAGGGAATGAGCAGTTCTTC
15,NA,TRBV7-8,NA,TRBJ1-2,CASSLILQSFYGYTF,TGTGCCAGCAGCCTTATCCTACAGAGTTTCTATGGCTACACCTTC
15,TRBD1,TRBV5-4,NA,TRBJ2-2,CASSPQDRVAGELFF,TGTGCCAGCAGCCCCCAGGACAGGGTCGCCGGGGAGCTGTTTTTT
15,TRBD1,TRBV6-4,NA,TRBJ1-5,CASRPGQAPNQPQHF,TGTGCCAGCAGGCCGGGACAGGCTCCCAATCAGCCCCAGCATTTT
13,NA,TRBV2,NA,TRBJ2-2,CASRQENTGELFF,TGTGCCAGCAGACAGGAGAACACCGGGGAGCTGTTTTTT
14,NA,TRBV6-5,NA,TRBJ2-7,CASSYSRGAYEQYF,TGTGCCAGCAGTTACTCGCGGGGAGCCTACGAGCAGTACTTC
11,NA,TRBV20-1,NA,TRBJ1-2,CSASAGWGYTF,TGCAGTGCTAGTGCGGGATGGGGCTACACCTTC
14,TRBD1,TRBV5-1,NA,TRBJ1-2,CASSPGQGRYGYTF,TGCGCCAGCAGCCCGGGACAGGGTCGCTATGGCTACACCTTC
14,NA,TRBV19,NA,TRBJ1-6,CASSPTGIESPLHF,TGTGCCAGTAGTCCCACAGGGATTGAGTCACCCCTCCACTTT
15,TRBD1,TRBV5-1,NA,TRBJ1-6,CASSPQTGDNSPLHF,TGCGCCAGCAGCCCTCAGACAGGGGATAATTCACCCCTCCACTTT
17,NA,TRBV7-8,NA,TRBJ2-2,CASSSICQVGRCGELFF,TGTGCCAGCAGCTCCATATGTCAGGTGGGTCGTTGCGGGGAGCTGTTTTTT